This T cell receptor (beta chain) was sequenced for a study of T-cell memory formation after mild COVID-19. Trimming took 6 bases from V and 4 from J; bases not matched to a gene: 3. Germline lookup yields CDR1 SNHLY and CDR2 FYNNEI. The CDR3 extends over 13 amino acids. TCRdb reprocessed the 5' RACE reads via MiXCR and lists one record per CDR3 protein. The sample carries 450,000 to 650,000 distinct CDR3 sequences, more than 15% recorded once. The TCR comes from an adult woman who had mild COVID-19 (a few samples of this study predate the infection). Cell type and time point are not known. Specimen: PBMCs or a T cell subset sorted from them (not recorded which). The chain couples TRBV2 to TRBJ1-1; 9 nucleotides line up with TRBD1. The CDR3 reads CASSGQGSTEAFF. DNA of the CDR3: TGTGCCAGCAGCGGACAGGGGTCCACTGAAGCTTTCTTT. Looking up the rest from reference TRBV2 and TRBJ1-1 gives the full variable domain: EPEVTQTPSHQVTQMGQEVILRCVPISNHLYFYWYRQILGQKVEFLVSFYNNEISEKSEIFDDQFSVERPDGSNFTLKIRSTKLEDSAMYFCASSGQGSTEAFFGQGTRLTVV.